This passage covers 13 T cell receptor beta chains from one sample sequenced in a study of blood T cell repertoires in COVID-19. TCRdb keeps only in-frame clones here, not all; method: immunoSEQ multiplex PCR. The table lists some 250,000 clones, over 70% of them singletons. The sequenced sample was peripheral blood. The receptors were sampled from a man in his forties with active or convalescent COVID-19.

V usage is TRBV4-3 and J usage is TRBJ2-2, with D possibly matching TRBD1 (6 bases). CDR3 size: 17 residues. V lost 0 bases and J lost 3, with 14 bases in between. CDR1 is LGHNA and CDR2 is YSLEER in the germline V gene. CDR3 amino acids: CASSQDYRTGYTGELFF. In DNA form, the CDR3 reads TGCGCCAGCAGCCAAGATTATCGAACAGGGTACACCGGGGAGCTGTTTTTT.

The rearrangement links TRBV10-2 to TRBJ2-5, with 10 bases fitting TRBD2. CDR1 is WSHSY, CDR2 SAAADI, per germline. This CDR3 is built from 13 residues. The trim removed 9 bases at V and 4 bases at J, leaving 5 bases unmatched. The CDR3, as DNA: TGCGCCAGTGGGACTAGCGAAAGAGAGACCCAGTACTTC. This sequence encodes CASGTSERETQYF.

The rearrangement joins TRBV6-6 to TRBJ2-1, with a tentative D call TRBD2 (6 bases). Trimming shortened V by 2 bases and J by 7 bases, and 12 bases separated the two germline ends. Per germline, CDR1 MNHNY and CDR2 SVGAGI (reference sequence). The CDR3 length is 14 residues. CDR3 in amino acids: CASSYLAGRNEQFF. As DNA, the CDR3 is TGTGCCAGCAGTTACCTGGCGGGAAGAAATGAGCAGTTCTTC.

The chain links TRBV15 to TRBJ1-5; a possible D gene is TRBD1 (5 bases). Germline assignment: CDR1 LNHNV and CDR2 YYDKDF (reference sequence). The CDR3 is made up of 16 amino acids. V lost 3 bases and J 3 bases, leaving 15 bases between the germline ends. Written as DNA, the CDR3 is TGTGCCACCAGCAGGGGATCGGACATCTACAATCAGCCCCAGCATTTT. It encodes CATSRGSDIYNQPQHF.

This sequence joins TRBV7-8 and TRBJ1-6; 7 bases are a match to TRBD1. The germline gives CDR1 SGHVS, CDR2 FQNEAQ. The CDR3 is made up of 15 amino acids. With 0 bases clipped from V and 4 bases from J, the junction kept 0 bases outside the gene matches. The CDR3 here is CASSLAGQYNSPLHF. In nucleotides, the CDR3 is TGTGCCAGCAGCTTAGCGGGACAGTATAATTCACCCCTCCACTTT.

This rearrangement joins TRBV20-1 to TRBJ2-3; possibly TRBD1 for D (6 bases). Germline CDR1 and CDR2: DFQATT and SNEGSKA (reference sequence). The CDR3 is 15 residues long. Trimming shortened V by 3 bases and J by 3 bases, and 16 bases separated the two germline ends. CDR3 sequence reads: CSASMGALTTDTQYF. DNA of the CDR3: TGCAGTGCTAGTATGGGGGCGCTTACAACAGATACGCAGTATTTT.

J is TRBJ2-5 and V is TRBV10-2; tentatively, D is TRBD2 (6 bases). The germline V gene has CDR1 WSHSY and CDR2 SAAADI. This CDR3 is 13 amino acids long. V dropped 4 bases and J dropped 1 base, with 7 bases sitting between them. The CDR3 nucleotides read TGCGCCAGCAGTGTTAGCGGCCAAGAGACCCAGTACTTC. It specifies CASSVSGQETQYF.

The chain uses TRBV12-3 or TRBV12-4 and TRBJ1-1; the D is unclear. Trimming left V 5 bases short and J 8 bases short, with 12 bases between. This CDR3 region has 12 residues. The CDR3 region is CASSERRVEAFF. The CDR3 DNA is TGTGCCAGCAGTGAGCGTAGAGTCGAAGCTTTCTTT.

The V and J genes are TRBV6-5 and TRBJ2-1, with 13 bases identical to TRBD2. CDR3 length: 15 amino acids. The germline gives CDR1 MNHEY, CDR2 SVGAGI. V lost 7 bases to trimming and J lost 9 bases; unmatched junction nucleotides: 9. The CDR3 DNA reads as TGTGCCAGCAATAGACTAGCGGGAGGTCGTGTTGAGCAGTTCTTC. This sequence encodes CASNRLAGGRVEQFF.

The V and J genes are TRBV11-2 and TRBJ1-4; the match to TRBD1 covers 8 bases. Germline V gene lookup returns CDR1 SGHAT and CDR2 FQNNGV. V was pared by 4 bases and J by 3 bases, with 16 bases of the junction left unmatched. The CDR3 totals 19 residues. This CDR3 reads CASSSIREDRVVANEKLFF. Here the CDR3 DNA reads TGTGCCAGCAGCTCGATTAGAGAGGACAGGGTTGTAGCTAATGAAAAACTGTTTTTT.

This CDR3 is CAWSVRGGEKLFF. The CDR3 DNA is TGTGCCTGGAGTGTAAGGGGGGGTGAAAAACTGTTTTTT. V usage is TRBV30 and J usage is TRBJ1-4; D possibly corresponds to TRBD1 (6 bases). The V end lost 0 bases, the J end lost 7 bases, and 9 bases lay between the germline ends. Germline CDR1 and CDR2: GTSNPN and SVGIG (reference sequence). The CDR3 totals 13 residues.

The chain uses TRBV5-1 and TRBJ1-1; D perhaps matches TRBD1 (6 bases). The CDR3 runs to 16 residues. V lost 0 bases and J 3 bases, leaving 15 bases between the germline ends. Per germline, CDR1 SGHRS and CDR2 YFSETQ. The CDR3 DNA sequence: TGCGCCAGCAGCTTGGGCCTGGCGTCAGGGGACACTGAAGCTTTCTTT. Amino acid sequence: CASSLGLASGDTEAFF.

In DNA, the CDR3 is TGTGCCAGCAGCTCGACAGTGAACACAGATACGCAGTATTTT. Residues: CASSSTVNTDTQYF. The rearrangement joins TRBV7-2 to TRBJ2-3; TRBD1 is a possible D gene (5 bases). Trimming took off 4 bases at V and 2 bases at J, with 10 bases between the two ends. This CDR3 region has 14 residues. The germline V gene encodes CDR1 SGHTA and CDR2 FQGNSA.